Listed below are T cell receptor beta chains from one sample, sequenced in a study of blood T cell repertoires in COVID-19. Assay used: immunoSEQ multiplex PCR; TCRdb lists only in-frame clones, some missing. The sample records about 230,000 clones, over 70% being singletons. The specimen was peripheral blood. The receptors shown here come from a woman aged 80 or over with acute or convalescent COVID-19. Each CDR3 is given without its conserved first and last residue.

j_gene | v_gene | CDR3aa
TRBJ2-6 | TRBV2 | ASSETFAVTGANVLT
TRBJ1-6 | TRBV5-4 | ASSLGTGGLNNSPLH
TRBJ2-5 | TRBV4-1 | ASSLNGRLAGVARETQY
TRBJ2-1 | TRBV28 | ASSTTGFEQF
TRBJ2-7 | TRBV25-1 | ATETGLPYEQY
TRBJ2-5 | TRBV6-5 | ASSYRAGKETQY
TRBJ1-5 | TRBV7-2 | ASSPLGGDSNQPQH
TRBJ2-5 | TRBV7-3 | ASSLTRGQETQY
TRBJ2-5 | TRBV2 | ASALADNQETQY
TRBJ1-5 | TRBV5-6 | ASSLNKGDNNQPQH
TRBJ2-7 | TRBV5-8 | ASSLGGKGGNYEQY
TRBJ1-1 | TRBV12-2 | ASRLARLAGRYEAF
TRBJ2-2 | TRBV7-6 | ASSLGQGSNTGELF
TRBJ2-2 | TRBV10-3 | AISGRTSQDTGELF
TRBJ2-7 | TRBV6-1 | ASSEDWGLGEQY
TRBJ1-1 | TRBV30 | AWTRQLNTEAF
TRBJ2-2 | TRBV1 | TIRGSPPPPDSRELF
TRBJ1-4 | TRBV28 | ASSFTAGATNEKLF
TRBJ2-3 | TRBV19 | ASLHREMDTQY
TRBJ2-3 | TRBV24-1 | ATSGRAGGPSSSTDTQY
TRBJ2-3 | TRBV6-1 | ASSERSLGLAGVSDTQY
TRBJ2-4 | TRBV5-1 | ASSLDPEGIQY
TRBJ2-3 | TRBV7-9 | ASSPEPGTTDTQY
TRBJ2-1 | TRBV28 | ASSRPGLAGGFKNEQF
TRBJ2-1 | TRBV19 | ASSNRDNEQF
TRBJ2-1 | TRBV19 | ASSMLAGGGNEQF
TRBJ2-1 | TRBV19 | ASSMSGTRYNEQF
TRBJ2-1 | TRBV3-1/TRBV3-2 | ASSPVGGGGFDEQF
TRBJ1-2 | TRBV6-6 | ASERTGVYYGYT
TRBJ2-2 | TRBV7-2 | ASSSLVSRELF
TRBJ1-1 | TRBV4-2 | ASRQVGGTEAF
TRBJ2-1 | TRBV11-2 | ASSLASGRAPEQF
TRBJ2-7 | TRBV19 | ATLSRDRGLYAPYEQY
TRBJ1-2 | TRBV27 | ASSLSRQNYGYT
TRBJ1-6 | TRBV7-9 | ASSSPNRGPDSPLH
TRBJ1-6 | TRBV7-9 | ASTTGDRPLH
TRBJ1-5 | TRBV5-1 | ASSLAGGAGQPQH
TRBJ2-2 | TRBV27 | ASSSRPGERTGELF
TRBJ1-2 | TRBV5-4 | ASSKDTYGYT
TRBJ1-5 | TRBV10-3 | ATSRDRVGQPQH
TRBJ2-7 | TRBV7-9 | ASSRLGESYEQY